This T cell receptor (beta chain) is from a study of blood T cells in healthy people across ages (dated by TCRdb to between 2015 and 2016). For context, the study as a whole: In model experiments, template switching captured about one uniquely barcoded TCR beta cDNA molecule for every two T cells. To avoid experimental bias, donors of different ages were spread randomly across the sequencing lanes. Two additional independent replicas of 1 million unique cDNA reads from the same blood draw were analyzed for two donors (one aged 18 to 29 and one aged 80 or older). Four age groups were formed from the donors: young (average approximately 15 years), middle-aged (around 39), aged (62) and long-lived (82). Age-related changes in TCR beta repertoire diversity were measured in the study by deep sequencing normalized with unique cDNA molecular identifiers.

Remarks on this clonotype: What antigen it recognizes has not been identified. No base qualities exist here, and no much larger clone lies one base off it.

The method was 5' RACE. TCRdb shows the sequencer as Illumina HiSeq 2500. A second PCR of roughly 6 to 11 cycles was run with a J-beta primer mix and a sample-barcoded 5' primer. Each TCR beta cDNA molecule received a unique molecular identifier from a template-switch 5' adaptor carrying 12 random nucleotides. Each sample yielded at least 2.5 million CDR3-containing paired-end reads. First-strand cDNA synthesis was performed from all RNA using the Mint cDNA synthesis kit, with priming by a TRBC-specific oligonucleotide. All cDNA was treated with uracil-DNA glycosylase and then went through a first 18-cycle PCR with the universal primers M1SS and BC2_uni_R. Under the source paper's analysis protocol: Normalization of each sample was performed by random selection of 1 million high-quality reads, each carrying a distinct molecular identifier. Reads sharing molecular identifiers were discarded rather than binned into consensus sequences. MiTCR, with a Q25 quality threshold and the strictest error-elimination algorithm, was used for CDR3 identification, clonotype clustering and error correction. A nonparametric unseen species model with Euler transformation was used to estimate a lower bound on total TCR beta diversity. TCRdb took the public reads, trimmed them with fastp at Q25, ran MiXCR for clone calling and kept in-frame beta chains. Under each unique CDR3 protein, matching rows form one entry showing the most common genes and DNA. Here the V and J calls rest on TCRdb's processing, not on the authors' analysis. The sample table contains about 1.6 million distinct CDR3 sequences; only one count was recorded for roughly 32% of them. The ten most abundant clones make up around 11% of the sample.

The germline V gene encodes CDR1 SGDLS and CDR2 YYNGEE. From its cysteine to its phenylalanine, the CDR3 spans 14 amino acids. The retained sequence is limited to the CDR3, 42 bases, with the frame set at the first base. V drops 2 bases and J drops 3 bases, leaving 11 bases in between. The 39 donors, aged about 6 to 95 years, were systemically healthy Caucasian individuals from Russia. Each donor gave about 9.7 milliliters of peripheral blood, drawn into EDTA-treated Vacutainer tubes. Ficoll-Paque density-gradient centrifugation was used to isolate PBMCs, with at least 6 million per sample. Total RNA, at least 6 micrograms per sample, was extracted from PBMCs with Trizol reagent. Naive CD45RAhigh/CD27high T cell percentages were measured by flow cytometry on a PBMC aliquot from every donor. General findings and caveats noted by the study authors: Total diversity estimates from one million sequenced T cells were considered lower bounds and underestimates. Because donor CMV infection status was unknown, age-related changes in expanded clonotypes were potentially confounded. Observed TCR beta diversity correlated strongly with the percentage of naive T cells measured by flow cytometry. Since profiling was done on bulk unsorted PBMCs, naive and antigen-experienced compartments could not be conclusively compared. Compared with the aged group, more naive CD4+ T cells, fewer expanded clones and increased TCR diversity were shown by the long-lived group, suggesting age selection. Observed TCR beta diversity per million T cells fell roughly linearly with age, and a significant reduction was already apparent by age around 40.

The receptor chain draws on TRBV9 and TRBJ1-1; no D segment can be confidently identified. Sequences were obtained from blood. The receptor was isolated from a woman aged 25 to 45 in good health. The DNA reads as follows: TGTGCCAGCAGCGTTAAGGGAGTTGACACTGAAGCTTTCTTT. It translates to CASSVKGVDTEAFF.